This is a list of T cell receptor beta chains from one sample in a study of blood T cells in healthy people across ages. TCRdb re-analysed the 5' RACE reads in MiXCR, keeping a single row per CDR3 protein. Among over 1,500,000 distinct CDR3 sequences listed, roughly 49% were seen once. Sequencing was performed on blood. The receptor set was obtained from a woman between 40 and 55 years old in good health. Both conserved end residues are part of each CDR3. Size tells how often a clone was seen (once, few, many) or the class of an expanded clone, and some rows leave it out.

CDR3aa: CAISEGPAYEQYF; abundance: few; v_gene: TRBV10-3; j_gene: TRBJ2-7
CDR3aa: CSGGQVGYGYTF; abundance: few; v_gene: TRBV29-1; j_gene: TRBJ1-2
CDR3aa: CASSLLQQISYEQYF; abundance: few; v_gene: TRBV4-1; j_gene: TRBJ2-7
CDR3aa: CSVVRVRGNYGYTF; abundance: NA; v_gene: TRBV29-1; j_gene: TRBJ1-2
CDR3aa: CSVDSPGGANVLTF; abundance: few; v_gene: TRBV29-1; j_gene: TRBJ2-6
CDR3aa: CASIEQLNTGELFF; abundance: NA; v_gene: TRBV12-3/TRBV12-4; j_gene: TRBJ2-2
CDR3aa: CASRYRGNTEAFF; abundance: NA; v_gene: TRBV13; j_gene: TRBJ1-1
CDR3aa: CASRHPTGYEQYF; abundance: few; v_gene: TRBV28; j_gene: TRBJ2-7
CDR3aa: CASSLFGGVGNQPQHF; abundance: NA; v_gene: TRBV28; j_gene: TRBJ1-5
CDR3aa: CASSPWTSGFPDTQYF; abundance: NA; v_gene: TRBV4-2; j_gene: TRBJ2-3
CDR3aa: CSAPRGDVGYTF; abundance: NA; v_gene: TRBV20-1; j_gene: TRBJ1-2
CDR3aa: CASSYDGDVSLPYEQYF; abundance: NA; v_gene: TRBV6-5; j_gene: TRBJ2-7
CDR3aa: CASSLKGFTDTQYF; abundance: few; v_gene: TRBV28; j_gene: TRBJ2-3
CDR3aa: CASSALLDYEQYF; abundance: NA; v_gene: TRBV5-1; j_gene: NA
CDR3aa: CASSIIRCGGEQFF; abundance: NA; v_gene: TRBV19; j_gene: TRBJ2-1
CDR3aa: CASSLARAGELFF; abundance: few; v_gene: TRBV11-1; j_gene: TRBJ2-2
CDR3aa: CASSPGQGGRANYGYTF; abundance: few; v_gene: TRBV5-5; j_gene: TRBJ1-2
CDR3aa: CASSLGGSGTGPNTEAFF; abundance: NA; v_gene: TRBV4-3; j_gene: TRBJ1-1
CDR3aa: CASSPLAGQGAYNEQYF; abundance: NA; v_gene: TRBV6-2/TRBV6-3; j_gene: NA
CDR3aa: CSARDLRGYNEQFF; abundance: many; v_gene: TRBV20-1; j_gene: TRBJ2-1
CDR3aa: CASSGDQLYGYTF; abundance: few; v_gene: TRBV5-1; j_gene: TRBJ1-2
CDR3aa: CSARGDEPGRPTDTQYF; abundance: few; v_gene: TRBV20-1; j_gene: TRBJ2-3
CDR3aa: CASSLRPGETIYEQYF; abundance: NA; v_gene: TRBV7-9; j_gene: TRBJ2-7
CDR3aa: CASSLYEGLVGDEQFF; abundance: NA; v_gene: TRBV5-1; j_gene: TRBJ2-1
CDR3aa: CASGTRGGPTDTQYF; abundance: NA; v_gene: TRBV12-3/TRBV12-4; j_gene: TRBJ2-3
CDR3aa: CASRSHTLRGRETQYF; abundance: NA; v_gene: TRBV12-3/TRBV12-4; j_gene: TRBJ2-5
CDR3aa: CASTLSGRMHYGYTF; abundance: few; v_gene: TRBV12-3/TRBV12-4; j_gene: TRBJ1-2
CDR3aa: CASRKPGTSGGIEQFF; abundance: few; v_gene: TRBV6-5; j_gene: TRBJ2-1
CDR3aa: CVSSRSDANVLTF; abundance: once; v_gene: TRBV5-1; j_gene: TRBJ2-6
CDR3aa: CASGSGTANEQYF; abundance: NA; v_gene: TRBV11-2; j_gene: TRBJ2-7
CDR3aa: CASRLLASDIPYF; abundance: NA; v_gene: TRBV6-6; j_gene: TRBJ2-7
CDR3aa: CASSLPSGGAYNEQFF; abundance: NA; v_gene: TRBV13; j_gene: TRBJ2-1
CDR3aa: CASRLDSSYGYTF; abundance: NA; v_gene: TRBV5-1; j_gene: TRBJ1-2
CDR3aa: CASRAYRGRETQYF; abundance: few; v_gene: TRBV7-2; j_gene: TRBJ2-5
CDR3aa: CSGARSYNEQFF; abundance: few; v_gene: TRBV20-1; j_gene: TRBJ2-1
CDR3aa: CASSPTQGTNYGYTF; abundance: NA; v_gene: TRBV4-3; j_gene: TRBJ1-2
CDR3aa: CASSRSGGTVETQYF; abundance: few; v_gene: TRBV5-1; j_gene: TRBJ2-5
CDR3aa: CASSLGGQGSAPQHF; abundance: few; v_gene: TRBV13; j_gene: TRBJ1-5
CDR3aa: CSAPSRDRVHTQYF; abundance: NA; v_gene: TRBV20-1; j_gene: TRBJ2-3
CDR3aa: CASSQGGPPSGANVLTF; abundance: NA; v_gene: TRBV4-1; j_gene: TRBJ2-6
CDR3aa: CSARGGLINKGNEQFF; abundance: few; v_gene: TRBV20-1; j_gene: TRBJ2-1
CDR3aa: CSARILGISAYEQYF; abundance: NA; v_gene: TRBV20-1; j_gene: TRBJ2-7
CDR3aa: CASSYGTAINEKLFF; abundance: NA; v_gene: TRBV27; j_gene: TRBJ1-4
CDR3aa: CASSLGLIAYNEQFF; abundance: NA; v_gene: TRBV18; j_gene: TRBJ2-1
CDR3aa: CASSLGDKGTTGELFF; abundance: NA; v_gene: TRBV7-9; j_gene: TRBJ2-2
CDR3aa: CASSQELSTATNEKLFF; abundance: NA; v_gene: TRBV4-3; j_gene: TRBJ1-4
CDR3aa: CASRLDRADTDTQYF; abundance: NA; v_gene: TRBV7-2; j_gene: TRBJ2-3
CDR3aa: CATSDRKGPGTDTQYF; abundance: NA; v_gene: TRBV24-1; j_gene: TRBJ2-3
CDR3aa: CASRDHRDRGRRRNGYTF; abundance: NA; v_gene: TRBV9; j_gene: TRBJ1-2
CDR3aa: CSADREAKVDTQYF; abundance: few; v_gene: TRBV20-1; j_gene: TRBJ2-3
CDR3aa: CASSLRQTLGQGGEQYF; abundance: few; v_gene: TRBV5-1; j_gene: NA
CDR3aa: CASSWGSTYNEQFF; abundance: NA; v_gene: TRBV12-3/TRBV12-4; j_gene: TRBJ2-1
CDR3aa: CASSLDGDSNSPLHF; abundance: NA; v_gene: TRBV7-2; j_gene: TRBJ1-6